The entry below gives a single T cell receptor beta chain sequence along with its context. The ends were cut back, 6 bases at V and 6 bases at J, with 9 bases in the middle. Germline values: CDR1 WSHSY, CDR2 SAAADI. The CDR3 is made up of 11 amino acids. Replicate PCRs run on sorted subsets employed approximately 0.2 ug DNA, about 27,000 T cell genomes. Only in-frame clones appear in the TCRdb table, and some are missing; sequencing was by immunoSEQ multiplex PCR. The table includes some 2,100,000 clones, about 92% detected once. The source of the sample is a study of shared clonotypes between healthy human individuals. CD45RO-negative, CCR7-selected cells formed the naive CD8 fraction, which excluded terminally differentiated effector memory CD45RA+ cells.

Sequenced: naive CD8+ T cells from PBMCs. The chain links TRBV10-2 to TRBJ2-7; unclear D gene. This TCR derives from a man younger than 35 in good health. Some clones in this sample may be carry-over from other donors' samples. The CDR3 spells CASSPTIEQYF. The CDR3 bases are TGCGCCAGCAGCCCTACGATCGAGCAGTACTTC.